The TCR beta chain described here comes from a study of OX40 agonist ivuxolimab in advanced cancers. About the research overall: At doses from 0.01 to 10 mg/kg, patients were given intravenous ivuxolimab every 2 weeks. Patients were roughly 83% male with ages roughly 20 to 85, mean approximately 58. The study, taken as a whole, reports: Some of the nonresponding patients also showed low levels of normalized T-cell clonal expansion.

Peripheral blood came from all dose cohorts at three timepoints. This clone was detected only a few times. Its antigen is unknown. Germline V lookup: CDR1 SNHLY, CDR2 FYNNEI. The J segment lost 7 bases and the V segment lost 6 bases, leaving 13 bases of the junction unmatched. This CDR3 region has 16 residues. Profiled with immunoSEQ multiplex PCR; TCRdb holds only in-frame clones, not every one. This sample carries approximately 15,000 clones, roughly 84% of them seen once, and the ten largest clones take under 0.75%. This clonotype was obtained from an adult with an advanced solid tumor such as melanoma, head and neck, liver or kidney cancer. Material: CD4+ or CD8+ T cells sorted from blood, obtained in a trial of the OX40 agonist ivuxolimab. The chain employs TRBV2 and TRBJ2-1, with TRBD2 matching over 9 bases. CDR3 loop: CASSSSLAGSGNEQFF. The CDR3 coding sequence is TGTGCCAGCAGCTCCAGCCTAGCGGGGTCTGGAAATGAGCAGTTCTTC.